Each of the 26 T cell receptor beta chains below was sequenced from the same sample in a study of cytomegalovirus exposure and HLA in healthy donors. Vbeta (60) and Jbeta (13) primers were used in the PCR. The method was immunoSEQ multiplex PCR; TCRdb's version includes in-frame clones alone and lacks a portion of them. The profile shows about 140,000 clones, roughly 83% of them singletons. The sample was PBMCs. The receptors were sampled from a man in his forties or fifties in good health and CMV-seronegative.

This chain joins TRBV7-9 and TRBJ2-3; 11 bases are shared with TRBD2. Germline trimming cut 5 bases from V and 4 bases from J; bases unmatched to any gene: 8. In germline, CDR1 is SEHNR, CDR2 FQNEAQ (reference sequence). This CDR3 comprises 16 residues. The CDR3 is CASSTTTSGDADTQYF. CDR3 in DNA: TGTGCCAGCAGCACTACGACTAGCGGGGACGCAGATACGCAGTATTTT.

This sequence joins TRBV5-1 and TRBJ2-7, with 8 bases aligning to TRBD2. V was pared by 4 bases and J by 3 bases, with 0 bases of the junction left unmatched. The CDR3 sequence is 12 residues long. Germline-derived CDR1 and CDR2 are SGHRS and YFSETQ. CDR3 coding DNA: TGCGCCAGCAGCAGCGGGGGCTACGAGCAGTACTTC. Its protein product is CASSSGGYEQYF. The full variable domain, completed using reference TRBV5-1 and TRBJ2-7, is KAGVTQTPRYLIKTRGQQVTLSCSPISGHRSVSWYQQTPGQGLQFLFEYFSETQRNKGNFPGRFSGRQFSNSRSEMNVSTLELGDSALYLCASSSGGYEQYFGPGTRLTVT.

The gene calls are TRBV4-1 and TRBJ2-5, with 8 bases identical to TRBD2. The junction had 3 bases not matched to a gene; V was cut back by 0 bases and J by 3 bases. The CDR3 runs 15 residues. Germline V lookup: CDR1 MGHRA, CDR2 YSYEKL. The CDR3 region has the DNA TGCGCCAGCAGCCAAGAACCGGGACTAGAAGAGACCCAGTACTTC. Translating gives CASSQEPGLEETQYF.

This chain connects TRBV9 to TRBJ2-5; TRBD2 matches 13 bases. This CDR3 is 16 amino acids long. The germline V gene has CDR1 SGDLS and CDR2 YYNGEE. V dropped 2 bases and J dropped 1; count of bases not matched to a gene: 2. The CDR3 sequence: CASSVRLAGGQETQYF. The CDR3 nucleotides are TGTGCCAGCAGCGTCCGACTAGCGGGGGGCCAAGAGACCCAGTACTTC. The complete variable domain, with remaining parts taken from reference TRBV9 and TRBJ2-5, reads DSGVTQTPKHLITATGQRVTLRCSPRSGDLSVYWYQQSLDQGLQFLIQYYNGEERAKGNILERFSAQQFPDLHSELNLSSLELGDSALYFCASSVRLAGGQETQYFGPGTRLLVL.

V usage is TRBV4-3 and J usage is TRBJ2-2, with D perhaps TRBD2 (6 bases). V dropped 1 base and J dropped 4 bases, with 10 bases sitting between them. Germline V gives CDR1 LGHNA, CDR2 YSLEER. This CDR3 is built from 15 residues. The CDR3, as DNA: TGCGCCAGCAGCCAAGGACGGGGACTCACCGGGGAGCTGTTTTTT. Translated: CASSQGRGLTGELFF.

The V call is TRBV7-3, the J call TRBJ2-2, with D perhaps matching TRBD1 (7 bases). Germline CDR1 SGHTA, CDR2 FQGTGA. CDR3 length equals 17 residues. Trimming shortened V by 0 bases and J by 4 bases, and 15 bases separated the two germline ends. CDR3 protein: CASSLTGGTVSTGELFF. The DNA of the CDR3 is TGTGCCAGCAGCTTAACAGGGGGGACAGTATCCACCGGGGAGCTGTTTTTT.

This clone occurred a few times. The chain joins TRBV4-1 to TRBJ1-4; 8 positions match TRBD1. Germline CDR1 and CDR2: MGHRA and YSYEKL. V was clipped by 4 bases and J by 0 bases; unmatched bases: 7. CDR3 length equals 17 residues. The chain's CDR3 is CASSPGVTGATNEKLFF. The CDR3 nucleotides read TGCGCCAGCAGCCCTGGGGTGACAGGGGCAACTAATGAAAAACTGTTTTTT.

This clone was seen just once. The V gene is TRBV6-1, the J gene TRBJ2-7, with D maybe TRBD2 (6 bases). The V end lost 8 bases, the J end lost 7 bases, and 15 bases lay between the germline ends. CDR1 is MNHNS, CDR2 SASEGT, per germline. This CDR3 is built from 12 residues. CDR3 sequence: CASVGLAIEQYF. The DNA for the CDR3 is TGTGCCAGCGTGGGGCTAGCGATAGAGCAGTACTTC.

The rearrangement joins TRBV2 to TRBJ2-6, with D possibly being TRBD1 (6 bases). The CDR3 spans 18 residues. Germline CDR1 SNHLY, CDR2 FYNNEI. V shed 5 bases and J shed 0 bases, with 17 bases lying between them. This CDR3 reads CASSQPGHRASGANVLTF. The DNA of the CDR3 is TGTGCCAGCAGTCAACCGGGACACCGAGCCTCTGGGGCCAACGTCCTGACTTTC.

V and J are TRBV4-1 and TRBJ1-5; the match to TRBD1 covers 9 bases. Unmatched junction bases numbered 8, after V lost 6 bases and J lost 2 bases. The CDR3 loop spans 16 amino acids. The V gene's germline CDR1 is MGHRA and CDR2 YSYEKL. Here the CDR3 reads CASRETGGSGNQPQHF. CDR3 DNA sequence: TGCGCCAGCAGAGAGACAGGGGGAAGCGGCAATCAGCCCCAGCATTTT.

The rearrangement joins TRBV5-5 to TRBJ1-1; D uncertain. CDR3 length equals 14 residues. Per the germline V gene, CDR1 is SGHKS and CDR2 is YYEKEE (reference sequence). V dropped 4 bases and J dropped 0 bases, with 10 bases sitting between them. As DNA, the CDR3 is TGTGCCAGCAGCGTCGTACAGATGAACACTGAAGCTTTCTTT. Translated, it gives CASSVVQMNTEAFF.

V and J are TRBV27 and TRBJ1-6; D is undetermined. Deletions cut 7 bases from V and 12 bases from J, with 10 bases between. Germline CDR1 and CDR2: MNHEY and SMNVEV (reference sequence). The CDR3 sequence is 11 residues long. The CDR3 nucleotides read TGTGCCAGCACATCGGAGGGACCCCTCCACTTT. Translation gives CASTSEGPLHF.

This chain links TRBV4-3 with TRBJ2-7; 7 bases match TRBD2. The CDR3 runs 15 residues. Trimming removed 0 bases from V and 4 bases from J; junction bases left unmatched: 6. Germline CDR1 is LGHNA and CDR2 is YSLEER. CDR3 nucleotides: TGCGCCAGCAGCCAAGAGCCTAGCGGAGATTACGAGCAGTACTTC. This encodes CASSQEPSGDYEQYF.

The V and J genes are TRBV28 and TRBJ1-2, with D unclear. Trimming left V 2 bases short and J 8 bases short, with 12 bases between. The CDR3 has 13 residues. The germline V gene encodes CDR1 MDHEN and CDR2 SYDVKM. CDR3 in DNA: TGTGCCAGCAGTTTAGGTGGTACGGGGGGCTACACCTTC. Translating it yields CASSLGGTGGYTF.

This rearrangement joins TRBV10-3 to TRBJ2-3; perhaps TRBD1 as D (6 bases). The germline V and J ends were trimmed by 0 bases and 2 bases, with 21 bases remaining between them. There are 19 residues in the CDR3. The germline gives CDR1 ENHRY, CDR2 SYGVKD. In DNA form, the CDR3 reads TGTGCCATCAGTGAGTCGAATCCAAGGACAGCCAAACACACAGATACGCAGTATTTT. Encoded protein: CAISESNPRTAKHTDTQYF.

V is TRBV21-1 and J is TRBJ2-2; the D segment call TRBD1 is taken from the table without a DNA check. TRBV21-1 is shown as a pseudogene. The CDR3 is made up of 14 amino acids. The CDR3 here is CASYGTANTGELFF. The CDR3 nucleotides read TGTGCCAGCTACGGGACAGCGAACACCGGGGAGCTGTTTTTT.

This chain uses TRBV28 with TRBJ2-5, with a possible D match to TRBD1 (5 bases). Per the germline V gene, CDR1 is MDHEN and CDR2 is SYDVKM. V gave up 7 bases and J gave up 4 bases, with 16 bases separating them. CDR3 length: 14 residues. The CDR3 DNA reads as TGTGCCAGCAAACCGGAGACAGCCAGAGAGACCCAGTACTTC. Amino acid sequence: CASKPETARETQYF.

This clone was detected a few times. The chain is built from TRBV4-1 and TRBJ2-7; no reliable D call. The germline V gene has CDR1 MGHRA and CDR2 YSYEKL. There are 16 residues in the CDR3. The V end was cut by 1 base, the J end by 1 base, with 14 bases between. CDR3 nucleotide sequence: TGCGCCAGCAGCCAAGTGGTGCTGAGTTGGTCCTACGAGCAGTACTTC. Translating gives CASSQVVLSWSYEQYF.

The rearrangement uses TRBV14 and TRBJ2-2; D may be TRBD1 (5 bases). Germline V gene data show CDR1 as SGHDN and CDR2 as FVKESK. The V and J ends lost 1 base and 4 bases respectively, with 10 bases between them. This CDR3 has 15 amino acids. In DNA form, the CDR3 reads TGTGCCAGCAGCCAAGGCAGGGCGTCCACCGGGGAGCTGTTTTTT. This translates into CASSQGRASTGELFF. The whole variable domain, remainder taken from reference TRBV14 and TRBJ2-2, is EAGVTQFPSHSVIEKGQTVTLRCDPISGHDNLYWYRRVMGKEIKFLLHFVKESKQDESGMPNNRFLAERTGGTYSTLKVQPAELEDSGVYFCASSQGRASTGELFFGEGSRLTVL.

The V call is TRBV7-3, the J call TRBJ2-3, with 11 nucleotides matching TRBD2. The CDR3 sequence is 17 residues long. With V trimmed by 2 bases and J by 5 bases, 9 bases remained unmatched. Germline V gene data show CDR1 as SGHTA and CDR2 as FQGTGA. CDR3 loop: CASSLEGSGRVGDTQYF. The CDR3 region has the DNA TGTGCCAGCAGCTTAGAGGGTAGCGGGAGGGTAGGAGATACGCAGTATTTT.

The rearrangement uses TRBV7-2 and TRBJ2-1; 9 bases align to TRBD1. Germline V CDR1 and CDR2: SGHTA, FQGNSA. V was pared by 4 bases and J by 12 bases, with 13 bases of the junction left unmatched. The CDR3 is 15 residues long. CDR3 residues: CASSSLPGQGKAQFF. CDR3 bases: TGTGCCAGCAGCTCACTCCCGGGACAGGGAAAAGCGCAGTTCTTC.

This clone was observed a handful of times. The chain joins TRBV25-1 to TRBJ2-1; 8 bases line up with TRBD1. V was clipped by 0 bases and J by 7 bases; unmatched bases: 2. The CDR3 is 14 amino acids. The germline V gene encodes CDR1 MGHDK and CDR2 SYGVNS. DNA for the CDR3: TGTGCCAGCAGTGAATATACAGGGGGTAATGAGCAGTTCTTC. It translates to CASSEYTGGNEQFF.

This rearrangement joins TRBV30 to TRBJ2-3, with a tentative D call TRBD2 (6 bases). The CDR3 spans 18 residues. Between the trimmed V and J ends, which lost 2 bases and 0 bases, there was a span of 21 bases. Germline V gene sequence: CDR1 GTSNPN, CDR2 SVGIG (reference sequence). The CDR3 bases are TGTGCCTGGAGTCCCACGGAGGAGGGGCCCTTTAGCACAGATACGCAGTATTTT. It translates to CAWSPTEEGPFSTDTQYF.

This clone was seen just once. The chain joins TRBV19 to TRBJ2-2; 11 nucleotides line up with TRBD2. Looked up from germline, CDR1 is LNHDA and CDR2 is SQIVND (reference sequence). This CDR3 is built from 15 residues. V shed 2 bases, J shed 7 bases, and the junction held 3 bases outside the gene matches. CDR3 nucleotides: TGTGCCAGTAGTATACTAGCGGGGGGAGTCGGGGAGCTGTTTTTT. Its translation: CASSILAGGVGELFF.

The chain has TRBV7-3 and TRBJ2-7, with TRBD2 matching over 7 bases. Trimming took 2 bases from V and 5 from J; bases not matched to a gene: 6. Germline V gene lookup returns CDR1 SGHTA and CDR2 FQGTGA. This CDR3 has 14 residues. CDR3 DNA sequence: TGTGCCAGCAGCTTATTAGCGGGCCTGGACGAGCAGTACTTC. Protein product: CASSLLAGLDEQYF.

The V call is TRBV19, the J call TRBJ2-2; D not certain. This CDR3 has 15 residues. Germline V gene sequence: CDR1 LNHDA, CDR2 SQIVND (reference sequence). The V gene lost 5 bases and the J gene lost 5 bases, with 15 bases spanning the gap. CDR3 amino acids: CASSAHIEVTGELFF. CDR3 DNA sequence: TGTGCCAGTAGTGCCCACATCGAAGTGACCGGGGAGCTGTTTTTT.